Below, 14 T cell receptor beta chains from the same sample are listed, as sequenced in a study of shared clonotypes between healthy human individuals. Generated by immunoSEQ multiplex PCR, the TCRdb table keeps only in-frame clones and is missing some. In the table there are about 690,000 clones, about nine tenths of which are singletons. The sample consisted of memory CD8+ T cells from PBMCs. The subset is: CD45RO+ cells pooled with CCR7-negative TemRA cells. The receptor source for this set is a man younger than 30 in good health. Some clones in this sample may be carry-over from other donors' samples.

As DNA, the CDR3 is TGTGCCAGCAGCTTAATGTACGAGCAGTACTTC. This encodes CASSLMYEQYF. The V and J genes are TRBV7-6 and TRBJ2-7; D unresolved. Trimming took off 2 bases at V and 4 bases at J, with 3 bases between the two ends. This CDR3 has 11 residues. CDR1 SGHVS and CDR2 FNYEAQ come from the germline V gene.

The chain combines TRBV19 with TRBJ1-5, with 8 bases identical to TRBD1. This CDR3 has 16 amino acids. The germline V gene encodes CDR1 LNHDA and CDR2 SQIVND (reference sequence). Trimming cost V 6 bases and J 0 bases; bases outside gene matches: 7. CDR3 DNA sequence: TGTGCCAGTAGCCTAAAGGACAGGGCTAGCAATCAGCCCCAGCATTTT. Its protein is CASSLKDRASNQPQHF.

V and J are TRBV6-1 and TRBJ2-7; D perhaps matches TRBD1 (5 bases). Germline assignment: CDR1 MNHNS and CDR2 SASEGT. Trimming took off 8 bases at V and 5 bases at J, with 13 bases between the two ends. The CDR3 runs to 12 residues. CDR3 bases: TGTGCCAGCCAAGGGGTGTTCGACGAGCAGTACTTC. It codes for CASQGVFDEQYF.

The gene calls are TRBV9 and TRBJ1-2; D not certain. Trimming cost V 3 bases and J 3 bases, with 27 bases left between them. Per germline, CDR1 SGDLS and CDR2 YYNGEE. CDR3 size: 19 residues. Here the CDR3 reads CASSAPGSNQPQSYYGYTF. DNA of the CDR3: TGTGCCAGCAGCGCCCCGGGTTCTAACCAACCGCAGTCTTACTATGGCTACACCTTC.

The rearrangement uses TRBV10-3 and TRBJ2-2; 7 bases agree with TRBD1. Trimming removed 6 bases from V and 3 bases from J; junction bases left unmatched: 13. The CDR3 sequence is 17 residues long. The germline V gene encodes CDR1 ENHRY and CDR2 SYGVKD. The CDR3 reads CAISSAYRGEDTGELFF. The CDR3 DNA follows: TGTGCCATCAGCTCAGCGTACAGGGGAGAGGACACCGGGGAGCTGTTTTTT.

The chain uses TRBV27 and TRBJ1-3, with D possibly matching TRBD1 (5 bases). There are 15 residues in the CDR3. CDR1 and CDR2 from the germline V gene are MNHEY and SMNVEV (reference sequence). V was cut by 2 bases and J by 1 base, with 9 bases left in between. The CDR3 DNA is TGTGCCAGCAGTTTAAGCGGGGCGTCTGGAAACACCATATATTTT. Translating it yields CASSLSGASGNTIYF.

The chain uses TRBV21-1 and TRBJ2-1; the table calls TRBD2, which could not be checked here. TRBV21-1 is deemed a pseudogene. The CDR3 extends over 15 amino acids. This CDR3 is CATPMASEPYNEQFF. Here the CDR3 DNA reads TGTGCCACCCCAATGGCTAGCGAGCCCTACAATGAGCAGTTCTTC.

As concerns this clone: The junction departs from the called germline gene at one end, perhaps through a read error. This chain's CDR3 is CASTLVPEPSTDTQYF. The CDR3 DNA reads as TGTGCCAGCACCTTGGTCCCCGAACCTAGCACAGATACGCAGTATTTT. This chain joins TRBV5-4 and TRBJ2-3; D gene ambiguous. The CDR3 totals 16 residues. CDR1 is SGHNT, CDR2 YYREEE, per germline (reference sequence).

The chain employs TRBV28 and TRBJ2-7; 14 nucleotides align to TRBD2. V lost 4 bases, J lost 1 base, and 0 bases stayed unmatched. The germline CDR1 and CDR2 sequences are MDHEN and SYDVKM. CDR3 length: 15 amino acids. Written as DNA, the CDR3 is TGTGCCAGCAGTTGGACTAGCGGGAGGTCCTACGAGCAGTACTTC. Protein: CASSWTSGRSYEQYF.

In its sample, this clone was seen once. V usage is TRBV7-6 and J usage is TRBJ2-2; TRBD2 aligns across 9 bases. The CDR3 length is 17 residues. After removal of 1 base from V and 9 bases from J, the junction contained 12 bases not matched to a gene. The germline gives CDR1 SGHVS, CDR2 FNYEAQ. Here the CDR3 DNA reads TGTGCCAGCAGCTTAGACCGACTAGCGGACCCCACATGGGAGCTGTTTTTT. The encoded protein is CASSLDRLADPTWELFF. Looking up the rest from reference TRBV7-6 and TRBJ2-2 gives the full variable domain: GAGVSQSPRYKVTKRGQDVALRCDPISGHVSLYWYRQALGQGPEFLTYFNYEAQQDKSGLPNDRFSAERPEGSISTLTIQRTEQRDSAMYRCASSLDRLADPTWELFFGEGSRLTVL.

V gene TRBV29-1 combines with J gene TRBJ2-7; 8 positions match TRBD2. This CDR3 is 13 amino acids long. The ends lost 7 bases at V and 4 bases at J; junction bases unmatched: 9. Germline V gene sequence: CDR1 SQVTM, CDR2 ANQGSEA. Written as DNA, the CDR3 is TGCAGCGCCCTAGCGGGTAAGGGATACGAGCAGTACTTC. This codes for CSALAGKGYEQYF.

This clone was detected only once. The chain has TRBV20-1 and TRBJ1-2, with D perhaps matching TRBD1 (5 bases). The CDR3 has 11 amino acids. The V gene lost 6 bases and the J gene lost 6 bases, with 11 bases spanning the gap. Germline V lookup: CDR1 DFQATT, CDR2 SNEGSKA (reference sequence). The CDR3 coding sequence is TGCAGTGCCTTAGGGGCCGATGGCTACACCTTC. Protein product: CSALGADGYTF.

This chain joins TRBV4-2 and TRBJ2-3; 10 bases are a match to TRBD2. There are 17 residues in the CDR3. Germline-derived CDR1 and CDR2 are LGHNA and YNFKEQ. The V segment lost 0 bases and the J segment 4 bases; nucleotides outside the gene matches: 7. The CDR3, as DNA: TGTGCCAGCAGCCAAGATATGATAGCGGGAGGTCCAGATACGCAGTATTTT. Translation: CASSQDMIAGGPDTQYF.

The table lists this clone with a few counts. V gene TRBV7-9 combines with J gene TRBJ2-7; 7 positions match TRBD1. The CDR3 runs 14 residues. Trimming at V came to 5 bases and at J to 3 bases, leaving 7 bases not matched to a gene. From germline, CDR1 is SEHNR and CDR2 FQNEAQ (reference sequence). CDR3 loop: CASSPKGQLYEQYF. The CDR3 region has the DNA TGTGCCAGCAGCCCCAAGGGACAGCTCTACGAGCAGTACTTC.